A single sample gave rise to the 2 T cell receptor beta chains below, sequenced in a study of STAT5B mutations in CD4+ large granular lymphocyte leukemia. Using immunoSEQ multiplex PCR, the repertoire was profiled, and TCRdb retains in-frame clones only, with some absent. The repertoire holds about 40,000 clones, roughly 79% seen once, with approximately 4% in the top ten. The sequenced sample was CD4+ T cells from blood buffy coats. The receptors come from a human donor in good health.

Remarks on this clone: An end of the junction does not agree with germline; a read error may underlie this. The rearrangement joins TRBV11-2 to TRBJ2-3; TRBD1 aligns across 8 bases. This CDR3 is 13 amino acids long. Germline V CDR1 and CDR2: SGHAT, FQNNGV. The CDR3 sequence is CASSLTSGGALDF. CDR3 DNA sequence: TGTGCCAGCAGCTTGACATCAGGGGGCGCCTTAGATTTT. Supplemented by reference TRBV11-2 and TRBJ2-3, the full variable domain reads EAGVAQSPRYKIIEKRQSVAFWCNPISGHATLYWYQQILGQGPKLLIQFQNNGVVDDSQLPKDRFSAERLKGVDSTLKIQPAKLEDSAVYLCASSLTSGGALDFGPGTRLTVL.

In DNA form, the CDR3 reads TGTGCTAGTGGTTTAGGCCTTAGCGGGAGACCCTACAATGAGCAGTTCTTC. The encoded protein is CASGLGLSGRPYNEQFF. This chain connects TRBV12-5 to TRBJ2-1, with TRBD2 matching over 9 bases. With V trimmed by 3 bases and J by 2 bases, 8 bases remained unmatched. CDR1 is LGHNT, CDR2 FRNRAP, per germline. The CDR3 contains 17 residues.